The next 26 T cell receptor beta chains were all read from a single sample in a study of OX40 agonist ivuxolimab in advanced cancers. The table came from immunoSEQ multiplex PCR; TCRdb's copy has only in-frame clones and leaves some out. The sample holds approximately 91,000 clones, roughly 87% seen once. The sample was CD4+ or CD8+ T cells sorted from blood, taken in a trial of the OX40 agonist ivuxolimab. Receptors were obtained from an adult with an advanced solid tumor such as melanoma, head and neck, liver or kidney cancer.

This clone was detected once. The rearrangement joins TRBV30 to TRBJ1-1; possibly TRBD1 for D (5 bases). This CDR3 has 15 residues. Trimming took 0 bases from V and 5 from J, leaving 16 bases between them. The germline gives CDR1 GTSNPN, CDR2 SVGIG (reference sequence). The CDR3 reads CAWSVRAGRGTEAFF. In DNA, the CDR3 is TGTGCCTGGAGTGTACGTGCGGGACGGGGGACTGAAGCTTTCTTT.

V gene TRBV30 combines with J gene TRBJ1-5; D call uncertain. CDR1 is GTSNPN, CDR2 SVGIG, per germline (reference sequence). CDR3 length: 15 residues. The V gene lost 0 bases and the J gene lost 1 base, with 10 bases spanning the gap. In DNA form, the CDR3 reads TGTGCCTGGAGTGTACAATCACAGAGCAATCAGCCCCAGCATTTT. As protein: CAWSVQSQSNQPQHF.

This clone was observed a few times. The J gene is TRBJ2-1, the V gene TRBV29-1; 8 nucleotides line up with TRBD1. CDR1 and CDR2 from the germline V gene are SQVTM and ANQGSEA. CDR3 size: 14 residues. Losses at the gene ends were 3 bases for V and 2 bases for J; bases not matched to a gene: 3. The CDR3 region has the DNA TGCAGCGTTGACTCGGGACAGGCCTACAATGAGCAGTTCTTC. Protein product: CSVDSGQAYNEQFF.

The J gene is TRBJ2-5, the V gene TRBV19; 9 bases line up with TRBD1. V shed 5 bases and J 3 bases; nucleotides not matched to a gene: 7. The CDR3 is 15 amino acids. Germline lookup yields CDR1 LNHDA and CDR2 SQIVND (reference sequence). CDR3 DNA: TGTGCCAGTAGTCTTCAACAGGGGGCCAAAGAGACCCAGTACTTC. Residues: CASSLQQGAKETQYF.

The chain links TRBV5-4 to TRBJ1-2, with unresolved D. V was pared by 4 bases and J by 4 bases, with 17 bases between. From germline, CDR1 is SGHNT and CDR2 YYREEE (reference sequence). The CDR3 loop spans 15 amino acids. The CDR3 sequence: CASSSPVGGFYGYTF. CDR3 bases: TGTGCCAGCAGCAGCCCAGTGGGAGGCTTCTATGGCTACACCTTC.

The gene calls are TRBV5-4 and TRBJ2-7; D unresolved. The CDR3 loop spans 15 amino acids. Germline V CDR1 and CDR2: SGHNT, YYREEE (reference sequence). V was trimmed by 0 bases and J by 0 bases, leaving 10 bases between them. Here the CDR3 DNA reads TGTGCCAGCAGCTTGGGGCAGGAAAGCTCCTACGAGCAGTACTTC. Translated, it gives CASSLGQESSYEQYF.

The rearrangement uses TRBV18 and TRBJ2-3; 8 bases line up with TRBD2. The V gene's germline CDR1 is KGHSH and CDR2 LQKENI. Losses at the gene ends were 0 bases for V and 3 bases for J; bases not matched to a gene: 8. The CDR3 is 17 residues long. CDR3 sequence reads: CASSPPTGGHVTDTQYF. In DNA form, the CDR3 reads TGTGCCAGCTCACCACCCACGGGGGGGCATGTTACAGATACGCAGTATTTT.

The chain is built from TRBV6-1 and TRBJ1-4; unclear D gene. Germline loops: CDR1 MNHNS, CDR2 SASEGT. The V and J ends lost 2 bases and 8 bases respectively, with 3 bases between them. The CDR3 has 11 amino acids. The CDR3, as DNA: TGTGCCAGCAGTGAAACCGAAAAACTGTTTTTT. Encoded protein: CASSETEKLFF.

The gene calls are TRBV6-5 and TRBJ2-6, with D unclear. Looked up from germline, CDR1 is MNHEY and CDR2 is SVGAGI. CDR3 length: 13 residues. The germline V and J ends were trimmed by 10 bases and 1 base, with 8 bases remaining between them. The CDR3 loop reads CATCSSGANVLTF. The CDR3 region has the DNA TGTGCCACCTGCAGTTCTGGGGCCAACGTCCTGACTTTC.

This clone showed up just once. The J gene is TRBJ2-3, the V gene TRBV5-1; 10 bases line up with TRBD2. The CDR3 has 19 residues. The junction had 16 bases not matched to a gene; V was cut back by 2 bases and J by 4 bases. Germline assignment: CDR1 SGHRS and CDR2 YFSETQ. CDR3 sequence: CASSFPRTAGGPGADTQYF. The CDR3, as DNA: TGCGCCAGCAGCTTCCCGAGGACAGCGGGGGGGCCGGGGGCAGATACGCAGTATTTT.

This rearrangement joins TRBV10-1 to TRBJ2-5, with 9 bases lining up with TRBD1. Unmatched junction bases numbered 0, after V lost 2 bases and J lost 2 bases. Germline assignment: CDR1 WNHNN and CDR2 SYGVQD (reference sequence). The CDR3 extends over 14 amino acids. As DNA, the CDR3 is TGCGCCAGCAGTGAGGGACAGGGGCAAGAGACCCAGTACTTC. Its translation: CASSEGQGQETQYF.

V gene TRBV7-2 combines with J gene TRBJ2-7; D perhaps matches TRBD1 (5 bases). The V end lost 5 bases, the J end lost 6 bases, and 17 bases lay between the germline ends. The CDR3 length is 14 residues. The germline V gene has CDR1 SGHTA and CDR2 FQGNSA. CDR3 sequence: CASSVARTHSEQYF. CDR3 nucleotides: TGTGCCAGCAGCGTTGCCCGGACACACAGCGAGCAGTACTTC.

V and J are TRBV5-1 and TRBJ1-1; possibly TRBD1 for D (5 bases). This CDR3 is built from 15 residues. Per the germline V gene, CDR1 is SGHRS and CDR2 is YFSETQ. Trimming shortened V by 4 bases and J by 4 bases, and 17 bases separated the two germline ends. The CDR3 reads CASSPVGGTVTEAFF. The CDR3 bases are TGCGCCAGCAGCCCGGTCGGAGGGACGGTCACTGAAGCTTTCTTT.

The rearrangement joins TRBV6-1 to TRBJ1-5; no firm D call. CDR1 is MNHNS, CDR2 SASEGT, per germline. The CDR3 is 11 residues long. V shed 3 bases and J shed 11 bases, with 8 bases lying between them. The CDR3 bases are TGTGCCAGCAGTGACTGGGAGGCCCAGCATTTT. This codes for CASSDWEAQHF.

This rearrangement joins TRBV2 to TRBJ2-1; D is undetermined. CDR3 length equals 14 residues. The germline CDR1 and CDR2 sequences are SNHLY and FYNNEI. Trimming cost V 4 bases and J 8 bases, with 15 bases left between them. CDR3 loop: CASSGNKPNDEQFF. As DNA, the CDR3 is TGTGCCAGCAGTGGGAACAAGCCGAATGATGAGCAGTTCTTC.

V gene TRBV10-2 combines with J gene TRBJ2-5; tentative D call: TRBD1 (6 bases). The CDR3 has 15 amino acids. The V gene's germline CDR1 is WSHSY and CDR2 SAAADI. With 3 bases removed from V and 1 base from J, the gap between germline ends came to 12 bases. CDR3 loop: CASSDAQGPQETQYF. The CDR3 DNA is TGCGCCAGCAGTGACGCACAGGGACCCCAAGAGACCCAGTACTTC.

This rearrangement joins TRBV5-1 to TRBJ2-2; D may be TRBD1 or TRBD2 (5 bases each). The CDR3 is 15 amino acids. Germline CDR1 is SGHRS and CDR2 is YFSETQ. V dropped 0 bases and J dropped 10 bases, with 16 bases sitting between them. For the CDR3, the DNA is TGCGCCAGCAGCTTGGCTGGTACAGGACTGGAGGAGCTGTTTTTT. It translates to CASSLAGTGLEELFF.

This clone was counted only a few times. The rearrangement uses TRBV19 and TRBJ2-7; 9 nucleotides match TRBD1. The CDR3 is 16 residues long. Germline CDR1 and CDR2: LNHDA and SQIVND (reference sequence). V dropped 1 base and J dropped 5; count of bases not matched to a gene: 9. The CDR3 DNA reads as TGTGCCAGTAGTATAGTACACAGGGGGCGCGGAAACGAGCAGTACTTC. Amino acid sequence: CASSIVHRGRGNEQYF. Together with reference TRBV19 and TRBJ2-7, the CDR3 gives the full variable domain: DGGITQSPKYLFRKEGQNVTLSCEQNLNHDAMYWYRQDPGQGLRLIYYSQIVNDFQKGDIAEGYSVSREKKESFPLTVTSAQKNPTAFYLCASSIVHRGRGNEQYFGPGTRLTVT.

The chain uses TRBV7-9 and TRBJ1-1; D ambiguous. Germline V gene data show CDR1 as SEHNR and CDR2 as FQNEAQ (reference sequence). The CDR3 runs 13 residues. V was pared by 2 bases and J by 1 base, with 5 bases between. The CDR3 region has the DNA TGTGCCAGCAGCTTACAGCCGAACACTGAAGCTTTCTTT. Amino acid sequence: CASSLQPNTEAFF.

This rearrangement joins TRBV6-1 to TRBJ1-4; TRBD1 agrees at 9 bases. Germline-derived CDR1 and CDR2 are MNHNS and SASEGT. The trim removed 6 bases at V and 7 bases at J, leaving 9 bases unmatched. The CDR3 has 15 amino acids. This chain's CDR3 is CASSHDRGDGEKLFF. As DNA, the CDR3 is TGTGCCAGCAGCCACGACAGGGGGGATGGTGAAAAACTGTTTTTT.

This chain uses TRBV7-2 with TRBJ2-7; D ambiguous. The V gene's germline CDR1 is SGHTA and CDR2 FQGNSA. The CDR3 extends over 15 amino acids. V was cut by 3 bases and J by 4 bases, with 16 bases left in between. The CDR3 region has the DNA TGTGCCAGCAGCTTTTTGTTGAACGGGCCGTACGAGCAGTACTTC. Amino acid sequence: CASSFLLNGPYEQYF.

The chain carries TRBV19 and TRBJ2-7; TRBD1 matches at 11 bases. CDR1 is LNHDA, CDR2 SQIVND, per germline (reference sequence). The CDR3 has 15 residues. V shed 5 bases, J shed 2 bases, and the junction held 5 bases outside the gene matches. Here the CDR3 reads CASSAWTGGTYEQYF. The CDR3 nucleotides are TGTGCCAGTAGTGCATGGACAGGGGGCACCTACGAGCAGTACTTC. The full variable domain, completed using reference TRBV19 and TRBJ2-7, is DGGITQSPKYLFRKEGQNVTLSCEQNLNHDAMYWYRQDPGQGLRLIYYSQIVNDFQKGDIAEGYSVSREKKESFPLTVTSAQKNPTAFYLCASSAWTGGTYEQYFGPGTRLTVT.

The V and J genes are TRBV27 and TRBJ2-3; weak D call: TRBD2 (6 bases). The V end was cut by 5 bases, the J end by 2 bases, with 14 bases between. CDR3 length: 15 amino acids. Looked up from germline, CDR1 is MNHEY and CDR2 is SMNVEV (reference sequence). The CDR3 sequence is CASSKTGVYTDTQYF. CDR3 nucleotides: TGTGCCAGCAGTAAAACGGGGGTTTACACAGATACGCAGTATTTT.

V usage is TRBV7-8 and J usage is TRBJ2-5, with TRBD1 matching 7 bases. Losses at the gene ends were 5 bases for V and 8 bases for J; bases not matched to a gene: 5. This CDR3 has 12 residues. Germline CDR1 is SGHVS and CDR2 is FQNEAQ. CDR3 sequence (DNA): TGTGCCAGCAGCCGGGACAGTCGAACCCAGTACTTC. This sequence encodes CASSRDSRTQYF.

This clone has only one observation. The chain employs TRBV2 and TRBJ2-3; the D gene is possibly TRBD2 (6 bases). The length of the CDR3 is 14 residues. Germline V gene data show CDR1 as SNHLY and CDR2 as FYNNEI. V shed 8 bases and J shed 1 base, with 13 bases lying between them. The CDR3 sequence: CASSGGGGTDTQYF. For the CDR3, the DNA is TGTGCCAGCTCCGGCGGCGGGGGCACAGATACGCAGTATTTT.

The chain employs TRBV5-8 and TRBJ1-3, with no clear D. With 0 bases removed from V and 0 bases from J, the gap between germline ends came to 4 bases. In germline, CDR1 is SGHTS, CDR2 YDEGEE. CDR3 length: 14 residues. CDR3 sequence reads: CASSLGGSGNTIYF. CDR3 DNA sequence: TGTGCCAGCAGCTTGGGGGGCTCTGGAAACACCATATATTTT.